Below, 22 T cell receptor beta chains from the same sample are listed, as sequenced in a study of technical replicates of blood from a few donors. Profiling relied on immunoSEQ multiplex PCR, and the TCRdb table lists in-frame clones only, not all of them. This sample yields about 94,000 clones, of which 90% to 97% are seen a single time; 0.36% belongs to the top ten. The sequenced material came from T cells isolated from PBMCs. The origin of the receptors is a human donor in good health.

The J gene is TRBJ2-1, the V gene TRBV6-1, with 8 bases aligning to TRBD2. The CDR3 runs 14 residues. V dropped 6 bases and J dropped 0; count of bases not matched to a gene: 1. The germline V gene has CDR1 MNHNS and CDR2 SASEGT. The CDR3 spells CASSLAGSYNEQFF. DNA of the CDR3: TGTGCCAGCAGCCTAGCGGGCTCCTACAATGAGCAGTTCTTC.

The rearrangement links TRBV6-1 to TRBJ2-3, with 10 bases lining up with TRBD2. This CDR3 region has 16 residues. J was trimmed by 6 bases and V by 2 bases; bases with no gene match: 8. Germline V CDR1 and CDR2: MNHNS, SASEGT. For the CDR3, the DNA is TGTGCCAGCAGTGAAAGAAGCGGGAGGGCCCGGGATACGCAGTATTTT. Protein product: CASSERSGRARDTQYF.

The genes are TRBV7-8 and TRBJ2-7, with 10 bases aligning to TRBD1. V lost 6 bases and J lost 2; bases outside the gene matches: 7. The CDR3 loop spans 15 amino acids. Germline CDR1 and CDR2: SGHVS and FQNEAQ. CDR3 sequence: CASSRPGTGAYEQYF. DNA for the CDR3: TGTGCCAGCAGTCGACCCGGGACAGGGGCCTACGAGCAGTACTTC.

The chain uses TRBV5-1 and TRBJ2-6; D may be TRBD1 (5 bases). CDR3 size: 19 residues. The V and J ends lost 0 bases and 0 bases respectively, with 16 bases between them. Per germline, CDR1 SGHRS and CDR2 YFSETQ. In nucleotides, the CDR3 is TGCGCCAGCAGCTTGGCTCCAGGGCAACGACGCTCTGGGGCCAACGTCCTGACTTTC. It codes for CASSLAPGQRRSGANVLTF.

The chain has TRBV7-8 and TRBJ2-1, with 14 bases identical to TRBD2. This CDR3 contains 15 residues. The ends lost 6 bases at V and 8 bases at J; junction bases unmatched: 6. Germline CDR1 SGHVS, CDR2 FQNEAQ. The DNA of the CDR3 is TGTGCCAGCAGTCCCGGGACTAGCGGGAGTTATGAGCAGTTCTTC. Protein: CASSPGTSGSYEQFF.

The CDR3 region has the DNA TGTGCCAGCAGCCCGATCCGGTTGACAGAGAACACTGAAGCTTTCTTT. This encodes CASSPIRLTENTEAFF. J is TRBJ1-1 and V is TRBV7-2, with D possibly matching TRBD1 (5 bases). The CDR3 consists of 16 residues. With 5 bases removed from V and 1 base from J, the gap between germline ends came to 17 bases. Germline V lookup: CDR1 SGHTA, CDR2 FQGNSA.

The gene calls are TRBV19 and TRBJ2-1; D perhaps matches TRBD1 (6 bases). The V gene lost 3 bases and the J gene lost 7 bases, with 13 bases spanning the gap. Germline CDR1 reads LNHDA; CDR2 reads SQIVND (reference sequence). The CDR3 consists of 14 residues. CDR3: CASSIQGKMNEQFF. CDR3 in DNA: TGTGCCAGTAGTATCCAGGGGAAGATGAATGAGCAGTTCTTC.

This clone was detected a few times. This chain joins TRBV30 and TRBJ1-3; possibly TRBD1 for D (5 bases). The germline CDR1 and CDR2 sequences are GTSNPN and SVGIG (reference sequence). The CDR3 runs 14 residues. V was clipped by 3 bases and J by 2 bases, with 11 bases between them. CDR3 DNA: TGTGCCTGGAGGGGTGGGGGGACTGGAAACACCATATATTTT. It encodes CAWRGGGTGNTIYF.

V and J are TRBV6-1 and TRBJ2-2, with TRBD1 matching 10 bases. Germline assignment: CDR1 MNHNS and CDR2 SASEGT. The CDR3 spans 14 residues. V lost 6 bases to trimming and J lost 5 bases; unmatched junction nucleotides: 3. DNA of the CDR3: TGTGCCAGCAGCGCGGACAGGGGGACCGGGGAGCTGTTTTTT. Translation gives CASSADRGTGELFF.

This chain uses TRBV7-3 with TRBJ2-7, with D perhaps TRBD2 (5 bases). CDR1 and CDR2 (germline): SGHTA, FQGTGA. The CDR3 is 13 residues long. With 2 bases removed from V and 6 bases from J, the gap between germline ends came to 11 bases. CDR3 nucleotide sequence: TGTGCCAGCAGCTTATTTACGGGGTCCGAGCAGTACTTC. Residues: CASSLFTGSEQYF.

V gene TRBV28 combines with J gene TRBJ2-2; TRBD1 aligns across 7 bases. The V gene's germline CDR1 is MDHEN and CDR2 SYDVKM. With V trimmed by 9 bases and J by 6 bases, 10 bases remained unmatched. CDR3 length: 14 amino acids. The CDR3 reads CASNRRQGPGELFF. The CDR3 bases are TGTGCCAGTAATCGGAGACAGGGTCCCGGGGAGCTGTTTTTT.

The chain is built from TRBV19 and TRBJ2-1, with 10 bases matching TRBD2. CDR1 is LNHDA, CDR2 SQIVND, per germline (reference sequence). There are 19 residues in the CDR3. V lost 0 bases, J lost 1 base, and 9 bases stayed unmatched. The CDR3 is CASSIDQAGGGLSYNEQFF. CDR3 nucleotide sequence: TGTGCCAGTAGTATAGATCAAGCGGGAGGGGGTTTATCCTACAATGAGCAGTTCTTC.

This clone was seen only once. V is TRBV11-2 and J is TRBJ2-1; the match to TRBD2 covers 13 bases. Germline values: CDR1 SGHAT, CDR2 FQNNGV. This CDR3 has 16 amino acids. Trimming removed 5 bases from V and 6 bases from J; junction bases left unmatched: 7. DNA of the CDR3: TGTGCCAGCAGCCTCGGACTAGCGGGAGAATTCAATGAGCAGTTCTTC. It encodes CASSLGLAGEFNEQFF.

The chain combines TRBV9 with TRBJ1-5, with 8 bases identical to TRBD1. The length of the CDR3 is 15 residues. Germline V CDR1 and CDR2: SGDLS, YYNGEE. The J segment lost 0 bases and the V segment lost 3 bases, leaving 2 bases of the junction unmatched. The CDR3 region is CASSAGGPSNQPQHF. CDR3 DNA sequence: TGTGCCAGCAGCGCAGGGGGCCCTAGCAATCAGCCCCAGCATTTT.

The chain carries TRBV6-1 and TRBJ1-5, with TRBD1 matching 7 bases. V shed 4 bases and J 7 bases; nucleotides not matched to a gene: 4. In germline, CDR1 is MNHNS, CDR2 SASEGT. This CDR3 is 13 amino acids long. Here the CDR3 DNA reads TGTGCCAGCAGTGGACAGGGACTCCAGCCCCAGCATTTT. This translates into CASSGQGLQPQHF.

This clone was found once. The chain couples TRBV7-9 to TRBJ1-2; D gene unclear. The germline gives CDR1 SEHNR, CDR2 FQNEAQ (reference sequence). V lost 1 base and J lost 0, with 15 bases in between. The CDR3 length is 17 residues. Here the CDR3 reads CASSLELLQVANYGYTF. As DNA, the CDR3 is TGTGCCAGCAGCTTAGAGCTTCTCCAGGTTGCTAACTATGGCTACACCTTC.

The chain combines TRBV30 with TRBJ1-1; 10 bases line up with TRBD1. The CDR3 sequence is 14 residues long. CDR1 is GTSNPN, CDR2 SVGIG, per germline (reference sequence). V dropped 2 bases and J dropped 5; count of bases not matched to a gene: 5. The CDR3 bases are TGTGCCTGGAGTAGGGACAGGGGCCGAACTGAAGCTTTCTTT. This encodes CAWSRDRGRTEAFF.

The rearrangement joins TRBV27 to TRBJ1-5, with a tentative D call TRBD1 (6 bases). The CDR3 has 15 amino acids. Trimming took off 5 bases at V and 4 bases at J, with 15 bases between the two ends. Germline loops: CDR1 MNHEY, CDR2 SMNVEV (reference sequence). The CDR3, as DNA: TGTGCCAGCAGTCCAGTTGACAGGCAAAATCAGCCCCAGCATTTT. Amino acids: CASSPVDRQNQPQHF.

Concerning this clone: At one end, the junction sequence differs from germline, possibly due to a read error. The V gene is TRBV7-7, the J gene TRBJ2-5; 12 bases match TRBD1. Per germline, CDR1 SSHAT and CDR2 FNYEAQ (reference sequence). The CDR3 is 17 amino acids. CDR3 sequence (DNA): TGTGCTAGCAGCTTAGCTGGGACAGGGGGCTTTTCGGAGACCCAGTACTTC. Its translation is CASSLAGTGGFSETQYF.

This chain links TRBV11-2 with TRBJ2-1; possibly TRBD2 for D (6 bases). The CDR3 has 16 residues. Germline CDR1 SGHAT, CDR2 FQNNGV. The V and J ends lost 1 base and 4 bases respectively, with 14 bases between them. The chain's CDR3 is CASSLGLRGLYNEQFF. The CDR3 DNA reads TGTGCCAGCAGCTTAGGACTGCGGGGACTGTACAATGAGCAGTTCTTC.

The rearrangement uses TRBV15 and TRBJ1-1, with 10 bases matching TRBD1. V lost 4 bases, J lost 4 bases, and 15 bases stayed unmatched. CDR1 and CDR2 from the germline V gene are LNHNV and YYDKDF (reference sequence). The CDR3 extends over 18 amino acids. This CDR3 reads CATSMNLPGQGRGTEAFF. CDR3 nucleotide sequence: TGTGCCACCAGCATGAACCTACCGGGACAGGGGAGAGGCACTGAAGCTTTCTTT.

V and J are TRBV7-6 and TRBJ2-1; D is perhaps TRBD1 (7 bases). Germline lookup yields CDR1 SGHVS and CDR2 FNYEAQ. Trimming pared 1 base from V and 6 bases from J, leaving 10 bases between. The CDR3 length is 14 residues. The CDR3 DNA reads TGTGCCAGCAGCTTAGACAGGGGAGGCAATGAGCAGTTCTTC. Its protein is CASSLDRGGNEQFF.